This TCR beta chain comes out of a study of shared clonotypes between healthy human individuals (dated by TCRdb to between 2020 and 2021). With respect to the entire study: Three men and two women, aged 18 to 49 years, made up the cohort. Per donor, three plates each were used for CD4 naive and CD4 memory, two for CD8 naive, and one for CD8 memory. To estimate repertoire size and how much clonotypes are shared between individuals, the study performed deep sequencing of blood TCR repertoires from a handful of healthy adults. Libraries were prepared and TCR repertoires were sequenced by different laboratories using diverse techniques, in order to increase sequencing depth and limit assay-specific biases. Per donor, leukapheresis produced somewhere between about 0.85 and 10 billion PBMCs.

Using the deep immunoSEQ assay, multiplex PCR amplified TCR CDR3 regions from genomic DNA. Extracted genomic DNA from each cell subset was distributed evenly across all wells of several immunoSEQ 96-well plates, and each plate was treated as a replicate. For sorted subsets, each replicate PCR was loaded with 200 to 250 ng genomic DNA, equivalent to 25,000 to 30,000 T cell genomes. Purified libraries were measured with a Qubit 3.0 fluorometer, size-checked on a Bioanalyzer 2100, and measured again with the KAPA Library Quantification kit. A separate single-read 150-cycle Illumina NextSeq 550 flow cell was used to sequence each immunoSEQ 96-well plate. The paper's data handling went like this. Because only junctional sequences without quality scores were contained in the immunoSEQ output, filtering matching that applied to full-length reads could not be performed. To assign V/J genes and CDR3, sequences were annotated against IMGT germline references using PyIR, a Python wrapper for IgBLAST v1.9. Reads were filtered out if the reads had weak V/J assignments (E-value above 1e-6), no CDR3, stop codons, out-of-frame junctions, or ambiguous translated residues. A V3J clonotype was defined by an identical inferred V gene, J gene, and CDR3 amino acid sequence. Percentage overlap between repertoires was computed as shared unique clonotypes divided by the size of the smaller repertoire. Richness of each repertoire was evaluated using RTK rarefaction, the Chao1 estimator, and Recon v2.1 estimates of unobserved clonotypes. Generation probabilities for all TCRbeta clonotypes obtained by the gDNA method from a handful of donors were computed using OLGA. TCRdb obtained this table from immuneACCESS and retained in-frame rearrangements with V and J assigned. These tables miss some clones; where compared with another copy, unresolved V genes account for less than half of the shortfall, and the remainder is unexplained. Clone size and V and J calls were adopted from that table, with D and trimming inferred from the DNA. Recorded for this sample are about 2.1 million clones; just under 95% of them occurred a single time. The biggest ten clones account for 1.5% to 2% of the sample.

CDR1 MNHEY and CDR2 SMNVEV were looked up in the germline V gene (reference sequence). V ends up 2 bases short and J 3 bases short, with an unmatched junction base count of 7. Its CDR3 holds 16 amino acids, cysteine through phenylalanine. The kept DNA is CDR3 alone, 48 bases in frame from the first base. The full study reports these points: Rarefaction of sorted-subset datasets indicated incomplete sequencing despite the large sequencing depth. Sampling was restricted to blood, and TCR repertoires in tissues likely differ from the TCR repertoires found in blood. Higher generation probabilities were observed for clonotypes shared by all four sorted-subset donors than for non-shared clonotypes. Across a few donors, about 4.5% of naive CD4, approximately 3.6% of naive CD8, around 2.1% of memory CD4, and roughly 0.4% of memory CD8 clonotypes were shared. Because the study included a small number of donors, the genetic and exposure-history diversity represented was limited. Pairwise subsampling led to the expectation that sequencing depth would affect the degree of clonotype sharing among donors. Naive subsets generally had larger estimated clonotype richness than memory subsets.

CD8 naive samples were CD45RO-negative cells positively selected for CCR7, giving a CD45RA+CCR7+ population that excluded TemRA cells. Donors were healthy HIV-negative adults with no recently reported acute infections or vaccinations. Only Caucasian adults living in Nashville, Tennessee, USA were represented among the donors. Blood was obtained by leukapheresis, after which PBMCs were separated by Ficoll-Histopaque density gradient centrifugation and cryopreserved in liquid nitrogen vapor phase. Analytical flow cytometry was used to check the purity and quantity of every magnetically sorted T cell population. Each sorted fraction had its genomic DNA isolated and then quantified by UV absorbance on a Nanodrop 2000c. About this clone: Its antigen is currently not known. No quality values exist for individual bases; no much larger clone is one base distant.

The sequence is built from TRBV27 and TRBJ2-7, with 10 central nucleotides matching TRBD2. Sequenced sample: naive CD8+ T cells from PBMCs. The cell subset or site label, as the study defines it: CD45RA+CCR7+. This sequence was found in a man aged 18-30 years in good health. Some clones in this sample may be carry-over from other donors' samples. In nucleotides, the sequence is TGTGCCAGCAGTTTAAGAGGGTCTAGCGGGAGCTACGAGCAGTACTTC. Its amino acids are CASSLRGSSGSYEQYF.